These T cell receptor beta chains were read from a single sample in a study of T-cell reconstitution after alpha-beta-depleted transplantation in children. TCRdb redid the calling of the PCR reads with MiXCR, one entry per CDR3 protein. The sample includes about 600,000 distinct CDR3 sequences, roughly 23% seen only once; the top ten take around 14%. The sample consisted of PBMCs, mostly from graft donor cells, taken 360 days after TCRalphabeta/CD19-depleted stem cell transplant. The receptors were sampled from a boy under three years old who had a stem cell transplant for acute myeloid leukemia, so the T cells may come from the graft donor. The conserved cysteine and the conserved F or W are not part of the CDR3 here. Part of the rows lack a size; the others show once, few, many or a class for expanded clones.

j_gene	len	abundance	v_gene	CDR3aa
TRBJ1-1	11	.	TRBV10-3	AVGSAIDPEAF
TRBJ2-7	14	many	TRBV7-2	ASSSQVGQGYYEQY
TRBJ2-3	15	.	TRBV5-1	ASSPEPGLAATDTQY
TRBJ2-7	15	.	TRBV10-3	AISSAGWEATPYEQY
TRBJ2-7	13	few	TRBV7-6	ASSLLPGDFYEQY
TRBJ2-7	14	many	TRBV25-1	ASSEPPPSSFYEQY
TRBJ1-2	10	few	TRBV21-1	ASSKDPCGYT
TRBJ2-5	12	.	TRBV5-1	ASKNQTGRQTQY
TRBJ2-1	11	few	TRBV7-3	ASSASAVGEQF
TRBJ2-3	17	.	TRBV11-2	ASSIGTGSGGVWTDTQY
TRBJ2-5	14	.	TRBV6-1	ASRDRLAGSQETQY
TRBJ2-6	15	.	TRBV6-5	ASSYTGPRSGANVLT
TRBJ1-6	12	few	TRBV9	ASSGTGGDSPLH
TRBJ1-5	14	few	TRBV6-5	ASNPMLGTANQPQH
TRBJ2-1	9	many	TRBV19	ASSLGTEQF
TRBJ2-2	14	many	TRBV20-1	SAREVKSGRTGELF
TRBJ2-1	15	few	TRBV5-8	ASSSWGDGRTYNEQF
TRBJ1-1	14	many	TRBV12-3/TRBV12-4	ASSVGQGAMNTEAF
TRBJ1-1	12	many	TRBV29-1	SVRTGGRNTEAF
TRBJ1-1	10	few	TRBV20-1	SAPTGETEAF
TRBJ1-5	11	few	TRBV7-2	ASSLLGRQPQH
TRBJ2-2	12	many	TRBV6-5	ASSYSTGSGELF
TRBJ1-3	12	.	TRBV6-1	ASNNGGSGNTIY
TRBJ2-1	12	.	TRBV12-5	ASGVLVGYNEQF
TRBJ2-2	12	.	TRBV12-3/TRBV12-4	ASRDREETGELF
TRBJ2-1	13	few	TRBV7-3	ASSLTSASYNEQF
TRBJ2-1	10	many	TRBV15	ATSRGGNEQF
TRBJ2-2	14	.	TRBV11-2	ASSLVPGVYTGELF
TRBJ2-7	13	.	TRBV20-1	SAREARETNYEQY
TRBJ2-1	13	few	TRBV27	ASSPPSRSVDEQF
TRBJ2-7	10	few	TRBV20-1	SGQGATYEQY
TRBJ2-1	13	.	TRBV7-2	ASSLDQGVHNEQF
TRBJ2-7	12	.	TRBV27	ASSPDRANYEQY
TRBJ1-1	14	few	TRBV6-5	ASSLTGQFMNTEAF
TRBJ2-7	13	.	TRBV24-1	ATSGAGQGRDEQY
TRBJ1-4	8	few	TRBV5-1	ASRGEKLF
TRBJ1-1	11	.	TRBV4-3	ASSPQGDTEAF
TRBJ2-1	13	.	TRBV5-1	ASSLVGPTYNEQF
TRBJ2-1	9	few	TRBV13	ASSLMYEQF
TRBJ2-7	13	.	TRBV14	ASSHPPKGLYEQY
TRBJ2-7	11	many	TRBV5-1	ASSSGAPYEQY
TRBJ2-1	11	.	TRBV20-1	SGTERGVNEQF
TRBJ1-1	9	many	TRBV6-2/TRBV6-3	ASIMNTEAF
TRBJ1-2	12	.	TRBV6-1	ASSPQGLDYGYT
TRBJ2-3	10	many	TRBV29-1	SARTSLDTQY
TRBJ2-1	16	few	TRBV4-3	ASSQEASREGSYNEQF